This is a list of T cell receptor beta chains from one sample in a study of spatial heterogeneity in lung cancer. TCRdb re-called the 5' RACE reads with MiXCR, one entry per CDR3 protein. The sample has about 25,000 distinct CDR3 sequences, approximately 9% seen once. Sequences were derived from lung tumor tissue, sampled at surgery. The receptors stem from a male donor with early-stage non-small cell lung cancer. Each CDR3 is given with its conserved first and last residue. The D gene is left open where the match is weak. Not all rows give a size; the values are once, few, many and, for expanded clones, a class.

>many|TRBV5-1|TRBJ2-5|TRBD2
TGCGCCAGCAGCTTGGGTCTAGCGGGAGAAGAGACCCAGTACTTC
CASSLGLAGEETQYF
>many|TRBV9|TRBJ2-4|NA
TGTGCCAGCAGCCCCAGGGCCGACGGAGAGACGGACTTC
CASSPRADGETDF
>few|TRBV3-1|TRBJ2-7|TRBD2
TGTGCCAGCAGCCAAGAGCGGGAGTACACCTACGAGCAGTACTTC
CASSQEREYTYEQYF
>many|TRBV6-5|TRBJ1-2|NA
TGTGCCAGCAGTTCACAGGCCAGCGGGGATCATGGCTACACCTTC
CASSSQASGDHGYTF
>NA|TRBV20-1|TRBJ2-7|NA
TGCAGTGCTGCCTTTGCGGACTACGAGCAGTACTTC
CSAAFADYEQYF
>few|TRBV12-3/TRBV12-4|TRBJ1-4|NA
TGTGCCAGCAGTTTAAGCTCGAGCGGTAGGGAAAAACTGTTTTTT
CASSLSSSGREKLFF
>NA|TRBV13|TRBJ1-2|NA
TGTGCCAGCAGCTTAGGCAGGGGAAGCTATGGCTACACCTTC
CASSLGRGSYGYTF
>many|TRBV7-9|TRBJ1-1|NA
TGTGCCAGCAGCTTCTATAGCACTGAAGCTTTCTTT
CASSFYSTEAFF
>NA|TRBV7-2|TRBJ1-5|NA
TGTGCCAGCAGCCCATTCAATCAGCCCCAGCATTTT
CASSPFNQPQHF
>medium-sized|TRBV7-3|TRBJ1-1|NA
TGTGCCAGCAGCTCTCAGCTAGACCAAGAAGCTTTCTTT
CASSSQLDQEAFF
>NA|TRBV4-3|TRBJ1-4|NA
TGCGCCAGCAGCCAAGATGGCCGGGGTGCTAATGAAAAACTGTTTTTT
CASSQDGRGANEKLFF
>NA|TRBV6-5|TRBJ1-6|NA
TGTGCCAGCAGTTACGAGAACCCGAGGTTCTATAATTCACCCCTCCACTTT
CASSYENPRFYNSPLHF
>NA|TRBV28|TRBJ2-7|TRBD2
TGTGCCAGCAGCCAATCTAGCGGGGGGACCTACGAGCAGTACTTC
CASSQSSGGTYEQYF
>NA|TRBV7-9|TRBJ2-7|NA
TGTGCCAGCAGCTTCGCCTCGTGGCAATCCACCTACGAGCAGTACTTC
CASSFASWQSTYEQYF
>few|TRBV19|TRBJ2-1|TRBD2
TGTGCCAGTAGTGGGGCTAGCGGAGGGATCCAGTTCTTC
CASSGASGGIQFF
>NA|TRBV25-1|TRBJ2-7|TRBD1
TGTGCCAGCAGTCCCATTGGGACAGCCGGCTCCTACGAGCAGTACTTC
CASSPIGTAGSYEQYF
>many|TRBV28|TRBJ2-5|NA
TGTGCCAGCAGTTCTATCTTTGCTGGGGGCCAAGAGACCCAGTACTTC
CASSSIFAGGQETQYF
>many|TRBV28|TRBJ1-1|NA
TGTGCCAGCATTGAGAACACTGAAGCTTTCTTT
CASIENTEAFF
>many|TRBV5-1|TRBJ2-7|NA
TGCGCCAGCAGCTTGGGGGACCTACCCGCGGGCGAGCAGTACTTC
CASSLGDLPAGEQYF
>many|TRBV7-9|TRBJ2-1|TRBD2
TGTGCCAGCAGCTCCACGGGGGGGCTTAGCTCCTACAATGAGCAGTTCTTC
CASSSTGGLSSYNEQFF
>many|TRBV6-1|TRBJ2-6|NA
TGTGCCAGCAGTCCGAACTCTGGGGCCAACGTCCTGACTTTC
CASSPNSGANVLTF
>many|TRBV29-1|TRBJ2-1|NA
TGCGCTAGCGTGAGCTACAATGAGCAGTTCTTC
CASVSYNEQFF
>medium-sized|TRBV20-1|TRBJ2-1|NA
TGCAGTGCTCCGACGGGACTTTTTAACAATGAGCAGTTCTTC
CSAPTGLFNNEQFF
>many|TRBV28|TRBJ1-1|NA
TGTGCCAGCAGCCGGATTGGGGGGGCGGCCGAAGCTTTCTTT
CASSRIGGAAEAFF
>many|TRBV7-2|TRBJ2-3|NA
TGTGCCAGCAGCTTACTGGACAGAACTAGCACAGATACGCAGTATTTT
CASSLLDRTSTDTQYF
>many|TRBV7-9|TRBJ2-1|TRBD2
TGTGCCAGCAGCTCGAGGACTAGCGGGAGAACGAATGAGCAGTTCTTC
CASSSRTSGRTNEQFF
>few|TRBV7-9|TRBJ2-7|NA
TGTGCCAGCAGCTTAGCGTTCGGGGCTGGTGCGTACGAGCAGTACTTC
CASSLAFGAGAYEQYF
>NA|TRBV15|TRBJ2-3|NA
TGTGCCACCAGGATGCCCCCAGTTGATACGCAGTATTTT
CATRMPPVDTQYF
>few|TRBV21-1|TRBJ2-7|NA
TGTGCCAGCAGCAGACGGGACAGTGCCTACGAGCAGTACTTC
CASSRRDSAYEQYF
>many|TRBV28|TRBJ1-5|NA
TGTGCCAGCAGCTCCTTCGAGCGGGCTCGGCAGCCCCAGCATTTT
CASSSFERARQPQHF
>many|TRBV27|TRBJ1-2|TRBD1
TGTGCCAGCAGCCGGACAGGGGGCGGCTATGGCTACACCTTC
CASSRTGGGYGYTF
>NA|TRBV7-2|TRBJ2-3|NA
TGTGCCAGCAGCTTAGACCTAGCGACAGATACGCAGTATTTT
CASSLDLATDTQYF
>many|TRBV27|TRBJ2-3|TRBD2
TGTGCCAGCAGTTTATCAGGGACTAGCGGGGTTCTTCCGGATACGCAGTATTTT
CASSLSGTSGVLPDTQYF
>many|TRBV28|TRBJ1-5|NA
TGTGCCAGCAGTCCTGATTCCTACGGTCCGGCCCAGCATTTT
CASSPDSYGPAQHF
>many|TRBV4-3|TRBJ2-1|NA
TGCGCCAGCAGCCAAGAGCGGGGAGATGAGCAGTTCTTC
CASSQERGDEQFF
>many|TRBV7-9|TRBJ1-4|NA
TGTGCCAGCAGCCCTTCCGAAAAACTGTTTTTT
CASSPSEKLFF
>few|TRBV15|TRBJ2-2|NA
TGTGCCACCAGCAGAGTTGTGAACACCGGGGAGCTGTTTTTT
CATSRVVNTGELFF
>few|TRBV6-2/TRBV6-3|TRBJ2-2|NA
TGTGCCAGCAGACTCTTCACCGGGGAGCTGTTTTTT
CASRLFTGELFF